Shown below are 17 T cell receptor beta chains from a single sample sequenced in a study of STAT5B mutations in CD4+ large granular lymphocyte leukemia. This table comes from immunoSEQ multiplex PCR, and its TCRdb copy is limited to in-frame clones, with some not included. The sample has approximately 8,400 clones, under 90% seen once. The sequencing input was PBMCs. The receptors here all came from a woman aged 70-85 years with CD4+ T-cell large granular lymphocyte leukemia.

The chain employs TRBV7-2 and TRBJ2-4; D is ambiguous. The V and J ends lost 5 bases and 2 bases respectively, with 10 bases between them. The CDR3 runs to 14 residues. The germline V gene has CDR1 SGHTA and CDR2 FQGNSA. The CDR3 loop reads CASSLRNTKNIQYF. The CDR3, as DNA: TGTGCCAGCAGCCTGAGGAATACCAAAAACATTCAGTACTTC.

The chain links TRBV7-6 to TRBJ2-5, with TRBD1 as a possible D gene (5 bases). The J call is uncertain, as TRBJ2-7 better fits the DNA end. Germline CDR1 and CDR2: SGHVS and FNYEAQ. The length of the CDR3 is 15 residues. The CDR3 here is CASSLRTDNSYEQYF. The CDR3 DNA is TGTGCCAGCAGCTTAAGGACGGACAACTCCTACGAGCAGTACTTC.

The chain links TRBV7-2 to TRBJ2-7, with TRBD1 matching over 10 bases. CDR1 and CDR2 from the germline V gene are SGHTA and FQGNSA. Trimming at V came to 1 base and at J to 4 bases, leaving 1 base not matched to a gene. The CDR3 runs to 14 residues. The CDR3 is CASSLGQGAYEQYF. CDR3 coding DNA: TGTGCCAGCAGCTTAGGACAGGGGGCTTACGAGCAGTACTTC.

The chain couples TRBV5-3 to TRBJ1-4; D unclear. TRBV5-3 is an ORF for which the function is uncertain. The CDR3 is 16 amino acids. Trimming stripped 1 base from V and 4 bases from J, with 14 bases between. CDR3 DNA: TGTGCCAGAAGCTTGATGCCCACAGACGGTAATGAAAAACTGTTTTTT. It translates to CARSLMPTDGNEKLFF.

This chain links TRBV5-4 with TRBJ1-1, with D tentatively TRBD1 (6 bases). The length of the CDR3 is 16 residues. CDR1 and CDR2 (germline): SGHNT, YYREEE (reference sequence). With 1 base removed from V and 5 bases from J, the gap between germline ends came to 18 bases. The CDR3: CASSLLGGLGGTEAFF. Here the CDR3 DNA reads TGTGCCAGCAGCTTGCTGGGGGGCCTGGGGGGGACTGAAGCTTTCTTT.

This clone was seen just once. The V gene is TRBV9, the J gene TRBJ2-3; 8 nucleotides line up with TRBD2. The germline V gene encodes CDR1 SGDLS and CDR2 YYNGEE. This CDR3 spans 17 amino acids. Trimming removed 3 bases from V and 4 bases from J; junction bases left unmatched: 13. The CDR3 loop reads CASSELPSGGFADTQYF. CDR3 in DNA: TGTGCCAGCAGCGAACTCCCCTCGGGAGGGTTCGCAGATACGCAGTATTTT.

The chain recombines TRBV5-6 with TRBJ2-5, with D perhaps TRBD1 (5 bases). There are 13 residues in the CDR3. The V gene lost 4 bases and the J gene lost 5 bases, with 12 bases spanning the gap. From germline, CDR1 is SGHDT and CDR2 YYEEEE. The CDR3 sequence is CASSRDSRETQYF. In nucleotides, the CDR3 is TGTGCCAGCAGCCGAGACAGTAGGGAGACCCAGTACTTC.

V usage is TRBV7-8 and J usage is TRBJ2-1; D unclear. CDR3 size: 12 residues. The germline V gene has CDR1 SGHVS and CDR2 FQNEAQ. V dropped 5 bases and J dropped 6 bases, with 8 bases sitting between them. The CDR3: CASSPVGNEQFF. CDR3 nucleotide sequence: TGTGCCAGCAGCCCGGTCGGCAATGAGCAGTTCTTC.

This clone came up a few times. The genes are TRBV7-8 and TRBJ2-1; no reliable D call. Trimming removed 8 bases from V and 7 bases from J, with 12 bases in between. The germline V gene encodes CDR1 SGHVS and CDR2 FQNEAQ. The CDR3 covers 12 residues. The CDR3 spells CASAPAMNEQFF. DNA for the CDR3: TGTGCCAGCGCCCCAGCGATGAATGAGCAGTTCTTC.

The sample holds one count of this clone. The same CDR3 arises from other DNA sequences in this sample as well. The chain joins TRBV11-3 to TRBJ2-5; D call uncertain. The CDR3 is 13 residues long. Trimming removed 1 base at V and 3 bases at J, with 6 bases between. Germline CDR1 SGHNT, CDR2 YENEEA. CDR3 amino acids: CASSLGQKETQYF. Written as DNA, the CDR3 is TGTGCCAGCAGCTTAGGGCAGAAAGAGACCCAGTACTTC.

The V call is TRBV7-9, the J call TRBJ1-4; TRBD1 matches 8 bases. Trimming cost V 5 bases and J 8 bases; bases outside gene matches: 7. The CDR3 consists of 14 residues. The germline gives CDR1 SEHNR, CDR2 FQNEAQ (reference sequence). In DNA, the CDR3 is TGTGCCAGCAGCCTACAGGGGGGCGGCGAAAAACTGTTTTTT. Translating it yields CASSLQGGGEKLFF.

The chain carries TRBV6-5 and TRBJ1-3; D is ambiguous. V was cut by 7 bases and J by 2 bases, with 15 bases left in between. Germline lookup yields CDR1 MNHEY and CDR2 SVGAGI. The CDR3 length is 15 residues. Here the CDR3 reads CASMGRTGTGNTIYF. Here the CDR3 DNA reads TGTGCCAGCATGGGTAGGACGGGGACTGGAAACACCATATATTTT.

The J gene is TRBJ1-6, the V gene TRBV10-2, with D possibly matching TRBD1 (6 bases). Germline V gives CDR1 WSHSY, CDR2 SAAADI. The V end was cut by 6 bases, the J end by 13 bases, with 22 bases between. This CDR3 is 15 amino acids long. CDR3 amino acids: CASSYDKGGGGPLHF. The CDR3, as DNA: TGCGCCAGCAGCTACGACAAGGGGGGAGGGGGGCCCCTCCACTTT.

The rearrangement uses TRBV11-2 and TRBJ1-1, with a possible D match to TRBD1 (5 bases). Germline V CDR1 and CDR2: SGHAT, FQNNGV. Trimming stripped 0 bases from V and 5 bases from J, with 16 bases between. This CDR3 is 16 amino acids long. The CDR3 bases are TGTGCCAGCAGCTTAGAGGCAGGGATAATTGGTACTGAAGCTTTCTTT. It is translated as CASSLEAGIIGTEAFF. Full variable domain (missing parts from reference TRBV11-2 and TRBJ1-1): EAGVAQSPRYKIIEKRQSVAFWCNPISGHATLYWYQQILGQGPKLLIQFQNNGVVDDSQLPKDRFSAERLKGVDSTLKIQPAKLEDSAVYLCASSLEAGIIGTEAFFGQGTRLTVV.

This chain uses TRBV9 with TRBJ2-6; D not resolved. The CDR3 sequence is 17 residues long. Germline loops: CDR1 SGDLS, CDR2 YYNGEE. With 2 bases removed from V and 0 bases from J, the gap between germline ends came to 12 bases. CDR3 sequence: CASSVADTFSGANVLTF. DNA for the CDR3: TGTGCCAGCAGCGTTGCCGACACCTTCTCTGGGGCCAACGTCCTGACTTTC.

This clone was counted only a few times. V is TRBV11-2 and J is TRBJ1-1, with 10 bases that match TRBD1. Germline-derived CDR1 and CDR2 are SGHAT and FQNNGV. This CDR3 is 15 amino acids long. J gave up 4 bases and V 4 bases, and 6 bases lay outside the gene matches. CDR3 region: CASSSSGTGATEAFF. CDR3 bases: TGTGCCAGCAGCTCCTCCGGGACAGGGGCCACTGAAGCTTTCTTT. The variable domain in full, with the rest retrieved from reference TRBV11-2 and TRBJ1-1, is EAGVAQSPRYKIIEKRQSVAFWCNPISGHATLYWYQQILGQGPKLLIQFQNNGVVDDSQLPKDRFSAERLKGVDSTLKIQPAKLEDSAVYLCASSSSGTGATEAFFGQGTRLTVV.

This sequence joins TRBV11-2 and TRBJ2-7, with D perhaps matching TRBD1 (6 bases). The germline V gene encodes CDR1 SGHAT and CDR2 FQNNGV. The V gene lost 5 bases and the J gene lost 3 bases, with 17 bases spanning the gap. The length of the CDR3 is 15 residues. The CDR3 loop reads CASSPAQGGVYEQYF. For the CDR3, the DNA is TGTGCCAGCAGCCCCGCTCAAGGGGGTGTCTACGAGCAGTACTTC.